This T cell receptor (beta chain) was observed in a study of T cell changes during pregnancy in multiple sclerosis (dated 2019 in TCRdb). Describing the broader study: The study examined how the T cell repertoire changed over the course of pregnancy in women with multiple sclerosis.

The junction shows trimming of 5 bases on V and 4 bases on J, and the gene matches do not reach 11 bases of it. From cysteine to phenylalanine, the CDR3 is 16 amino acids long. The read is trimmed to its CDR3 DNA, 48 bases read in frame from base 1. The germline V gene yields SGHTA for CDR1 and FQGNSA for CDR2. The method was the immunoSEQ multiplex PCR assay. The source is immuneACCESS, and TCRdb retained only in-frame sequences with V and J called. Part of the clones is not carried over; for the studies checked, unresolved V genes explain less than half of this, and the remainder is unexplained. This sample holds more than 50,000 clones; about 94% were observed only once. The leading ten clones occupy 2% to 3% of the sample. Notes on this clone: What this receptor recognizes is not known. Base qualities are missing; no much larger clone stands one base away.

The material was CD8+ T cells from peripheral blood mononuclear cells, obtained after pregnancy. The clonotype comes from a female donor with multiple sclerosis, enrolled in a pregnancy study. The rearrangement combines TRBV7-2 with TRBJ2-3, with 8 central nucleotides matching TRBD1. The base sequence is TGTGCCAGCAGCCCTTTAGCAGGGGGCGCACCAGATACGCAGTATTTT. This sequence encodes CASSPLAGGAPDTQYF.